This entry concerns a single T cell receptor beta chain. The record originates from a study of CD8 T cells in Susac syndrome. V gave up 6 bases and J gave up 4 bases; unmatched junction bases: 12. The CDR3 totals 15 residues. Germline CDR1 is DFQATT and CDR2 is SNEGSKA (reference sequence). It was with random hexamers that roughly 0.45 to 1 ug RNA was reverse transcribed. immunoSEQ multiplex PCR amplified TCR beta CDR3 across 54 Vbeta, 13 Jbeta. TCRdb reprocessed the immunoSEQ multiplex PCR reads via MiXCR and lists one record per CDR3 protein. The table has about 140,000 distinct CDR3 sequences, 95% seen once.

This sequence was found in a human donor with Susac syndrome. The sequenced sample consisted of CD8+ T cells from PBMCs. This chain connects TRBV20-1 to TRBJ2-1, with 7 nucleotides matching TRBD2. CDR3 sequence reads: CSALRLAEPYNEQFF. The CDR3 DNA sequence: TGCAGTGCGCTACGTCTAGCGGAGCCATACAATGAGCAGTTCTTC.